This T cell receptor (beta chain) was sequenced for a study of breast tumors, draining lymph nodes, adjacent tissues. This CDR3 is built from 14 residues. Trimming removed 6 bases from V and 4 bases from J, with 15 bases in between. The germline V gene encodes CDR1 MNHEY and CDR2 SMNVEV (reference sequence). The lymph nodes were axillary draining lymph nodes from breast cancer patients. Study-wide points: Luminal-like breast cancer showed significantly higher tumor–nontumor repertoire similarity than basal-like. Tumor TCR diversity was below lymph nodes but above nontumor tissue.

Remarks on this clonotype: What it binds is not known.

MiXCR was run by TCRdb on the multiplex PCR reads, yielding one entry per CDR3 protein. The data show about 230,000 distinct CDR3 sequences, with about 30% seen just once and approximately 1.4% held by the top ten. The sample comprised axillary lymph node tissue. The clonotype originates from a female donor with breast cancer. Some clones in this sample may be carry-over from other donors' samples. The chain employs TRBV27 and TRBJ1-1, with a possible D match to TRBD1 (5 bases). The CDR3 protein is CASRVTGVSTEAFF. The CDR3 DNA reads TGTGCCAGCAGAGTCACAGGCGTCAGCACTGAAGCTTTCTTT.